One and the same sample provided the 23 T cell receptor beta chains below, sequenced in a study of OX40 agonist ivuxolimab in advanced cancers. Clones were read by immunoSEQ multiplex PCR, and TCRdb kept only the in-frame ones, dropping some. The sample consists of around 62,000 clones, about 83% of them appearing once. The source was CD4+ or CD8+ T cells sorted from blood, collected in a trial of the OX40 agonist ivuxolimab. These receptors originate from an adult with an advanced solid tumor such as melanoma, head and neck, liver or kidney cancer.

CDR3 region: CASSVAENEQFF. The CDR3 DNA reads TGTGCCAGCAGCGTAGCGGAAAATGAGCAGTTCTTC. This chain uses TRBV9 with TRBJ2-1; D is uncertain. CDR1 is SGDLS, CDR2 YYNGEE, per germline. Trimming shortened V by 0 bases and J by 7 bases, and 5 bases separated the two germline ends. The CDR3 runs to 12 residues.

This chain uses TRBV6-5 with TRBJ1-1; 7 positions match TRBD1. Germline assignment: CDR1 MNHEY and CDR2 SVGAGI. The CDR3 contains 14 residues. V was clipped by 7 bases and J by 0 bases; unmatched bases: 5. The CDR3 nucleotides read TGTGCCAGCATCGATACAGGGGTGAACACTGAAGCTTTCTTT. Its protein is CASIDTGVNTEAFF.

This clone occurred a few times. The same CDR3 is also encoded by other DNA sequences in this sample. This chain uses TRBV14 with TRBJ1-6; 9 bases agree with TRBD1. The V gene's germline CDR1 is SGHDN and CDR2 FVKESK. Unmatched junction bases numbered 8, after V lost 4 bases and J lost 10 bases. The CDR3 runs 15 residues. The CDR3 region has the DNA TGTGCCAGCAGCCCACGGACAGGGGTTGGGTCACCCCTCCACTTT. It translates to CASSPRTGVGSPLHF.

The rearrangement joins TRBV9 to TRBJ2-7; no reliable D call. V lost 3 bases, J lost 2 bases, and 12 bases lay in between. Germline V gene sequence: CDR1 SGDLS, CDR2 YYNGEE. This CDR3 contains 14 residues. CDR3 region: CASSAGRMTYEQYF. CDR3 coding DNA: TGTGCCAGCAGCGCCGGACGGATGACCTACGAGCAGTACTTC.

This chain uses TRBV18 with TRBJ1-1, with D possibly matching TRBD1 (5 bases). CDR1 and CDR2 from the germline V gene are KGHSH and LQKENI. Trimming pared 2 bases from V and 3 bases from J, leaving 10 bases between. This CDR3 comprises 14 residues. The CDR3 DNA is TGTGCCAGCTCACCAGCGGCCAGGGACACTGAAGCTTTCTTT. It is translated as CASSPAARDTEAFF.

This chain joins TRBV18 and TRBJ2-3, with no clear D. The V gene's germline CDR1 is KGHSH and CDR2 LQKENI. The CDR3 spans 11 residues. V was trimmed by 5 bases and J by 6 bases, leaving 6 bases between them. In nucleotides, the CDR3 is TGTGCCAGCTCAGAGGCGGATACGCAGTATTTT. Its translation is CASSEADTQYF. The variable domain in full, with the rest retrieved from reference TRBV18 and TRBJ2-3, is NAGVMQNPRHLVRRRGQEARLRCSPMKGHSHVYWYRQLPEEGLKFMVYLQKENIIDESGMPKERFSAEFPKEGPSILRIQQVVRGDSAAYFCASSEADTQYFGPGTRLTVL.

The chain has TRBV2 and TRBJ2-2, with a possible D match to TRBD2 (6 bases). There are 14 residues in the CDR3. The V and J ends lost 6 bases and 7 bases respectively, with 15 bases between them. Germline CDR1 SNHLY, CDR2 FYNNEI. The CDR3 bases are TGTGCCAGCAGCCCGGGAGCCCTGCACGGGGAGCTGTTTTTT. Residues: CASSPGALHGELFF.

V and J are TRBV7-2 and TRBJ2-2; D unclear. V lost 1 base and J lost 4, with 10 bases in between. The CDR3 runs to 15 residues. Germline assignment: CDR1 SGHTA and CDR2 FQGNSA. CDR3 DNA sequence: TGTGCCAGCAGCTTAGTCCCACAGTCCACCGGGGAGCTGTTTTTT. This gives the protein CASSLVPQSTGELFF.

The V call is TRBV5-1, the J call TRBJ1-3; 7 positions match TRBD1. With V trimmed by 5 bases and J by 3 bases, 2 bases remained unmatched. The length of the CDR3 is 13 residues. Germline-derived CDR1 and CDR2 are SGHRS and YFSETQ. Written as DNA, the CDR3 is TGCGCCAGCAGTGACAGGGTTGGAAACACCATATATTTT. As protein: CASSDRVGNTIYF.

CDR3 region: CASSVGIGANQPQHF. CDR3 bases: TGTGCCAGCAGCGTAGGGATAGGGGCCAATCAGCCCCAGCATTTT. This chain uses TRBV9 with TRBJ1-5; D is possibly TRBD1 (5 bases). The germline V gene encodes CDR1 SGDLS and CDR2 YYNGEE. The CDR3 length is 15 residues. With 0 bases removed from V and 3 bases from J, the gap between germline ends came to 10 bases.

The chain is built from TRBV19 and TRBJ1-2, with D perhaps TRBD1 (6 bases). Trimming stripped 5 bases from V and 7 bases from J, with 17 bases between. The CDR3 is made up of 14 amino acids. In germline, CDR1 is LNHDA, CDR2 SQIVND (reference sequence). CDR3 sequence (DNA): TGTGCCAGTAGTGCCACAGGGTTCCCCTTTGGCTACACCTTC. It encodes CASSATGFPFGYTF.

V and J are TRBV5-4 and TRBJ1-2; D may be TRBD1 (6 bases). With 4 bases removed from V and 5 bases from J, the gap between germline ends came to 18 bases. The V gene's germline CDR1 is SGHNT and CDR2 YYREEE (reference sequence). The CDR3 has 15 amino acids. The CDR3, as DNA: TGTGCCAGCAGCCATCCCGGGACGGGACAATATGGCTACACCTTC. It is translated as CASSHPGTGQYGYTF.

The rearrangement joins TRBV11-2 to TRBJ2-1, with D possibly being TRBD1 or TRBD2 (6 bases each). With 2 bases removed from V and 8 bases from J, the gap between germline ends came to 13 bases. The CDR3 is 14 residues long. The V gene's germline CDR1 is SGHAT and CDR2 FQNNGV. The CDR3 loop is CASSLYPGGHEQFF. The CDR3 DNA reads TGTGCCAGCAGCTTATACCCCGGGGGCCATGAGCAGTTCTTC.

The genes are TRBV2 and TRBJ1-2; 7 bases align to TRBD1. The ends lost 3 bases at V and 7 bases at J; junction bases unmatched: 5. This CDR3 is 13 amino acids long. Germline V lookup: CDR1 SNHLY, CDR2 FYNNEI. This CDR3 reads CASSDTGEGGYTF. The CDR3 DNA reads as TGTGCCAGCAGTGACACAGGGGAAGGTGGCTACACCTTC.

The V gene is TRBV29-1, the J gene TRBJ1-1; TRBD1 matches 8 bases. Germline lookup yields CDR1 SQVTM and CDR2 ANQGSEA. The CDR3 is 13 residues long. The trim removed 4 bases at V and 9 bases at J, leaving 10 bases unmatched. As DNA, the CDR3 is TGCAGCGTTGGGACAGGGAAGGGGGGTAAAGCTTTCTTT. Its translation: CSVGTGKGGKAFF.

The rearrangement uses TRBV5-1 and TRBJ1-1; no definite D call. This CDR3 is 14 amino acids long. Between the trimmed V and J ends, which lost 2 bases and 5 bases, there was a span of 13 bases. Germline-derived CDR1 and CDR2 are SGHRS and YFSETQ. The CDR3 loop reads CASSLEGRGTEAFF. The CDR3 DNA follows: TGCGCCAGCAGCTTAGAGGGAAGAGGGACTGAAGCTTTCTTT.

CDR3 DNA sequence: TGCGCCAGCAGTGAGGGACTAGGAGAGACCCAGTACTTC. Translating it yields CASSEGLGETQYF. The V call is TRBV10-2, the J call TRBJ2-5; 7 positions match TRBD2. V dropped 2 bases and J dropped 4; count of bases not matched to a gene: 1. CDR3 length: 13 amino acids. Germline V gives CDR1 WSHSY, CDR2 SAAADI.

This chain links TRBV11-2 with TRBJ2-1; D unresolved. The CDR3 is 12 residues long. V gave up 8 bases and J gave up 10 bases, with 15 bases separating them. Germline V lookup: CDR1 SGHAT, CDR2 FQNNGV. CDR3 residues: CASGREDWEQFF. The CDR3 DNA follows: TGTGCCAGCGGCCGAGAGGATTGGGAGCAGTTCTTC.

The chain recombines TRBV4-1 with TRBJ2-5; the D gene is possibly TRBD1 (6 bases). The CDR3 is 17 residues long. Trimming took 2 bases from V and 1 from J, leaving 17 bases between them. The germline V gene has CDR1 MGHRA and CDR2 YSYEKL. CDR3 residues: CASSQNPTSGAQETQYF. CDR3 nucleotides: TGCGCCAGCAGCCAAAACCCCACGTCAGGGGCCCAAGAGACCCAGTACTTC.

This rearrangement joins TRBV5-1 to TRBJ1-1; D perhaps matches TRBD1 (5 bases). CDR3 size: 14 residues. CDR1 and CDR2 (germline): SGHRS, YFSETQ. Trimming shortened V by 4 bases and J by 1 base, and 11 bases separated the two germline ends. Here the CDR3 DNA reads TGCGCCAGCAGCGACTTCGGGGGGAACACTGAAGCTTTCTTT. Its protein product is CASSDFGGNTEAFF.

V gene TRBV5-1 combines with J gene TRBJ1-1; weak D call: TRBD1 (6 bases). The V and J ends lost 0 bases and 3 bases respectively, with 12 bases between them. The CDR3 totals 15 residues. The germline CDR1 and CDR2 sequences are SGHRS and YFSETQ. For the CDR3, the DNA is TGCGCCAGCAGCTTGGCAGGACAGCGTTACACTGAAGCTTTCTTT. It translates to CASSLAGQRYTEAFF.

V is TRBV10-3 and J is TRBJ2-5; TRBD2 agrees at 8 bases. The V gene end was trimmed by 6 bases and the J gene end by 5 bases; junction bases not matched to a gene: 8. Germline loops: CDR1 ENHRY, CDR2 SYGVKD. The CDR3 has 14 residues. CDR3 in amino acids: CAISPGGSGETQYF. The DNA of the CDR3 is TGTGCCATCAGCCCGGGAGGGAGTGGGGAGACCCAGTACTTC.

CDR3 protein: CASKGSYSGNTIYF. CDR3 DNA sequence: TGTGCCAGCAAGGGCAGCTACTCTGGAAACACCATATATTTT. The chain combines TRBV2 with TRBJ1-3; D unclear. This CDR3 has 14 residues. Germline V gene sequence: CDR1 SNHLY, CDR2 FYNNEI. V was shortened by 7 bases and J by 0 bases, with 10 bases between the two germline ends.